This T cell receptor beta chain was recovered during a study of regulatory T cells in long-lasting Graves disease. Germline CDR1 reads DFQATT; CDR2 reads SNEGSKA (reference sequence). This CDR3 comprises 14 residues. V gave up 6 bases and J gave up 6 bases; unmatched junction bases: 8. Stated time point: newly diagnosed GD, antithyroid drugs for less than 3 months. PBMC-derived RNA was used for the TCR library. This clonotype has only a few counts. CDR3-region Arm-PCR and iRepertoire HTBI primers produced the TCR beta libraries. A single record per CDR3 protein comes from TCRdb applying MiXCR to the multiplex PCR reads. The table lists 530,000 or so distinct CDR3 sequences, about 16% of them singletons. The same data also contributed to another study, on T cells in Graves' hyperthyroidism and ophthalmopathy.

The chain links TRBV20-1 to TRBJ2-2, with 9 nucleotides matching TRBD1. This TCR derives from a man aged 18 to 30 with Graves disease. The material was peripheral blood mononuclear cells (PBMCs), obtained at new diagnosis, from a patient treated with antithyroid drugs. The CDR3 here is CSATGGPKAGELFF. In DNA, the CDR3 is TGCAGTGCCACAGGGGGCCCGAAGGCCGGGGAGCTGTTTTTT.